Following are 5 T cell receptor beta chains from one sample sequenced in a study of control samples from healthy donors and cancer patients. The protocol was immunoSEQ multiplex PCR, while the TCRdb copy is restricted to in-frame clones and leaves out a portion. The sample contains roughly 450,000 clones, around 90% of which appear only once. Material: PBMCs. These TCRs come from a man aged 35 to 55 with head and neck cancer.

The chain couples TRBV27 to TRBJ1-2, with TRBD1 matching 8 bases. The J segment lost 6 bases and the V segment lost 6 bases, leaving 18 bases of the junction unmatched. Germline CDR1 is MNHEY and CDR2 is SMNVEV (reference sequence). The CDR3 totals 17 residues. CDR3 nucleotide sequence: TGTGCCAGCAGGGGTTGGGACAGGCCGCTTCTGATCGATGGCTACACCTTC. Protein product: CASRGWDRPLLIDGYTF.

This rearrangement joins TRBV6-2 or TRBV6-3 to TRBJ2-1; D remains ambiguous. Trimming cost V 6 bases and J 6 bases, with 12 bases left between them. From germline, CDR1 is MNHEY and CDR2 SVGEGT. The CDR3 runs 13 residues. The CDR3 reads CASSPHVSNEQFF. CDR3 in DNA: TGTGCCAGCAGCCCACACGTGAGCAATGAGCAGTTCTTC.

This rearrangement joins TRBV4-3 to TRBJ2-3; D possibly corresponds to TRBD1 (6 bases). Trimming cost V 0 bases and J 7 bases, with 17 bases left between them. Germline-derived CDR1 and CDR2 are LGHNA and YSLEER. The CDR3 is 16 residues long. The CDR3 nucleotides are TGCGCCAGCAGCCAAGATAACAACTGGGGGACAAATACGCAGTATTTT. Its protein is CASSQDNNWGTNTQYF.

This chain links TRBV19 with TRBJ2-2; a weak D match, TRBD2 (6 bases). Per germline, CDR1 LNHDA and CDR2 SQIVND (reference sequence). Trimming stripped 5 bases from V and 4 bases from J, with 20 bases between. The CDR3 loop spans 17 amino acids. This CDR3 is CASSPPIGEVATGELFF. The CDR3 nucleotides read TGTGCCAGTAGTCCCCCGATCGGGGAGGTGGCCACCGGGGAGCTGTTTTTT.

The rearrangement joins TRBV7-6 to TRBJ1-6; D uncertain. Trimming took off 5 bases at V and 7 bases at J, with 15 bases between the two ends. The CDR3 consists of 15 residues. Germline-derived CDR1 and CDR2 are SGHVS and FNYEAQ. The CDR3 protein is CASSPTEGSNSPLHF. As DNA, the CDR3 is TGTGCCAGCAGCCCAACGGAGGGATCAAATTCACCCCTCCACTTT.